These 9 T cell receptor beta chains were sequenced from one sample in a study of beta chain features in type 1 diabetes. General study results and limits: All four CD4+ subsets from Type 1 diabetes patients carried moderately but significantly shorter TCRB CDR3s.

Expressed TCRB transcripts got sequenced, as all isolated RNA was reverse transcribed. Assay used: immunoSEQ multiplex PCR; TCRdb lists only in-frame clones, some missing. The sample lists 150,000 to 190,000 clones, under 13% occurring once. These receptors are not linked to any known antigen. Material for sequencing was central memory CD4+ T cells from blood. The receptors were sampled from a man in his thirties or forties with type 1 diabetes.

This clone was detected only a few times. The V gene is TRBV4-3, the J gene TRBJ2-7; a possible D gene is TRBD1 (6 bases). CDR1 is LGHNA, CDR2 YSLEER, per germline. The CDR3 loop spans 17 amino acids. The V end lost 0 bases, the J end lost 7 bases, and 22 bases lay between the germline ends. DNA for the CDR3: TGCGCCAGCAGCCAAGAAATAGCAGGGCGCGAGAGGGGGGAGCAGTACTTC. It codes for CASSQEIAGRERGEQYF.

V and J are TRBV5-1 and TRBJ1-1, with D unresolved. Germline V gives CDR1 SGHRS, CDR2 YFSETQ. This CDR3 region has 13 residues. The ends were cut back, 8 bases at V and 1 base at J, with 12 bases in the middle. As DNA, the CDR3 is TGCGCCAGTCGCGCTAGTTCGAACACTGAAGCTTTCTTT. It yields the protein CASRASSNTEAFF.

The chain couples TRBV7-2 to TRBJ2-5, with 10 bases identical to TRBD1. After removal of 4 bases from V and 5 bases from J, the junction contained 4 bases not matched to a gene. The CDR3 consists of 14 residues. CDR1 and CDR2 (germline): SGHTA, FQGNSA. CDR3 sequence reads: CASSSDRGWETQYF. DNA for the CDR3: TGTGCCAGCAGCTCGGACAGGGGGTGGGAGACCCAGTACTTC.

The chain combines TRBV28 with TRBJ1-4; 11 nucleotides align to TRBD1. The CDR3 has 14 residues. The V and J ends lost 8 bases and 8 bases, in that order; junction bases with no gene match: 7. Germline assignment: CDR1 MDHEN and CDR2 SYDVKM. The CDR3 bases are TGTGCCAGCCGAACCGGGACAGGGGGGGAAAAACTGTTTTTT. Its translation is CASRTGTGGEKLFF.

The chain couples TRBV11-1 to TRBJ2-5; possibly TRBD2 for D (5 bases). The CDR3 length is 15 residues. V shed 2 bases and J shed 4 bases, with 14 bases lying between them. Germline CDR1 is SGHAT and CDR2 is FQDESV (reference sequence). CDR3 in DNA: TGTGCCAGCAGCTTAAGAACGGCGGGCCCAGAGACCCAGTACTTC. Its translation: CASSLRTAGPETQYF.

This clone has just a few counts. The chain couples TRBV7-2 to TRBJ1-5; the D gene is possibly TRBD1 (5 bases). The V end lost 4 bases, the J end lost 7 bases, and 17 bases lay between the germline ends. CDR3 length equals 15 residues. CDR1 is SGHTA and CDR2 is FQGNSA in the germline V gene. The CDR3, as DNA: TGTGCCAGCAGCTCCTGGGGGGAGGTTACGCAGCCCCAGCATTTT. It translates to CASSSWGEVTQPQHF.

This clone was picked up a small number of times. CDR3 in amino acids: CASSWSGSEGNEQFF. CDR3 sequence (DNA): TGCGCCAGCAGCTGGAGCGGCTCAGAAGGCAATGAGCAGTTCTTC. The V and J genes are TRBV5-1 and TRBJ2-1; perhaps TRBD2 as D (5 bases). This CDR3 contains 15 residues. CDR1 is SGHRS, CDR2 YFSETQ, per germline. The V gene lost 3 bases and the J gene lost 6 bases, with 16 bases spanning the gap.

The sample holds a few counts of this clone. The chain combines TRBV4-1 with TRBJ2-7; possibly TRBD1 for D (6 bases). Germline V gives CDR1 MGHRA, CDR2 YSYEKL. V dropped 5 bases and J dropped 4 bases, with 18 bases sitting between them. CDR3 length: 15 amino acids. The CDR3 region is CASSAQDRKEYEQYF. In nucleotides, the CDR3 is TGCGCCAGCAGCGCCCAGGACAGAAAGGAGTACGAGCAGTACTTC.

In its sample, this clone was seen a few times. V is TRBV29-1 and J is TRBJ2-3, with 9 bases identical to TRBD2. J lost 6 bases, V lost 3 bases, and 13 bases had no gene match. The CDR3 extends over 16 amino acids. The germline V gene has CDR1 SQVTM and CDR2 ANQGSEA. As DNA, the CDR3 is TGCAGCGTTGAGGGGGCCGGGACTAGCAGTCGTGATACGCAGTATTTT. It specifies CSVEGAGTSSRDTQYF.